This T cell receptor (beta chain) was profiled in a study of shared clonotypes between healthy human individuals. Sequencing was performed with immunoSEQ multiplex PCR; in TCRdb, only in-frame clones are kept and a portion is missing. Of around 2,000,000 clones listed, under 95% were seen once; the top ten hold around 1.7%. Naive CD8 cells were CD45RO-negative, positively selected for CCR7, excluding terminally differentiated effector memory CD45RA+ cells. The germline V gene encodes CDR1 SGHVS and CDR2 FQNEAQ. V was clipped by 5 bases and J by 1 base, with 12 bases between them. The CDR3 sequence is 14 residues long.

The sequenced material came from naive CD8+ T cells from PBMCs. The receptor was isolated from a man aged 18 to 30 in good health. Some clones in this sample may be carry-over from other donors' samples. The chain carries TRBV7-8 and TRBJ2-7, with a possible D match to TRBD2 (6 bases). The CDR3 nucleotides are TGTGCCAGCAGCGCGGGACGGCCATCCTACGAGCAGTACTTC. Translation gives CASSAGRPSYEQYF.